The entry below describes one T cell receptor beta chain. No antigen is known for it. Base qualities were left out, and no much larger clone turns up one base away. TCRbeta CDR3 regions were amplified from genomic DNA by means of the immunoSEQ Assay, a bias-controlled multiplex PCR. The study's processing was this. Within the assay, amplification of reference gene primers was used to estimate how many nucleated cells each sample contained. Sequence reads were collapsed and filtered to measure the absolute abundance of every unique TCRbeta CDR3 rearrangement. For each sample, productive Simpson clonality was calculated by taking the square root of Simpson's diversity index across productive rearrangements. This immuneACCESS table, as held by TCRdb, lists in-frame sequences with V and J called but not all clones. Of the missing ones, under half trace to an unresolved V gene in checked studies; the others have no known cause. The V and J calls and clone size come from that table; D and trimming were worked out from the DNA. The table for this sample lists 200,000 to 250,000 clones; around 90% of them were counted only once. The biggest ten clones account for roughly 0.89% of the sample.

These data originate in a study of blood T cell repertoires in COVID-19 (dated by TCRdb to about 2020). Describing the broader study: Samples from collaborators originated in the United States, Italy and Spain and spanned both the acute and convalescent phases of COVID-19. The samples were drawn from the first 160 participants of the ongoing ImmuneRACE study and from 1,254 subjects provided by 6 global collaborators. The material from the prospective study consisted of cDNA or gDNA derived from T cells, B-cell-depleted T cells, or PBMCs. A freely available public database, intended as a resource for researchers studying the immune response to SARS-CoV-2, is where the repertoires were released. Sample metadata almost always included a de-identified subject ID, COVID-19 status, age in years and sex. Where available, HLA class I and class II types were taken from metadata supplied by the sample provider and were not determined by assay-based typing. Subjects who had been exposed to COVID-19, were actively infected with it, or had recovered from it provided the deeply sampled blood TCRbeta repertoires that made up the dataset.

General findings and caveats noted by the study authors: The amount of clinical and demographic metadata varied by source and participant and was provided uncurated.

The germline ends are 20 bases apart after V is trimmed by 6 bases and J by 12 bases. The germline V gene specifies MNHEY as CDR1 and SVGAGI as CDR2. The CDR3 sequence holds 14 residues, the cysteine and phenylalanine included. Just CDR3 DNA is preserved here, 42 bases in frame from base 1. At one collaborating source in Seattle, patients were enrolled during active infection and were followed longitudinally through the course of disease. Each collaborating institution followed its own protocols to collect whole blood in K2EDTA tubes. For TCRbeta analysis, collaborators shipped samples as frozen whole blood, isolated PBMCs, or DNA extracted from either of those sample types.

The clonotype originates from a young man with COVID-19, enrolled during active disease. The sequenced sample consisted of peripheral blood. The sequence links TRBV6-5 to TRBJ1-4; the D gene is perhaps TRBD1, from 5 matching bases. The DNA reads as follows: TGTGCCAGCAGACCATCAGGCGTAATGGGGCAACTGTTTTTT. The encoded protein is CASRPSGVMGQLFF.